The 25 T cell receptor beta chains in this list originate from one sample, sequenced in a study of blood T cell repertoires in COVID-19. Produced via immunoSEQ multiplex PCR; TCRdb's table is partial and in-frame only. This repertoire shows approximately 400,000 clones, 70% to 90% found once; its top ten account for roughly 12%. The specimen sequenced was peripheral blood. The source of these receptors is a woman between 50 and 59 years old with COVID-19, enrolled during active disease.

A single count supports this clone. The chain joins TRBV30 to TRBJ1-1, with D perhaps matching TRBD1 (5 bases). V was cut by 0 bases and J by 10 bases, with 12 bases left in between. This CDR3 contains 12 residues. CDR1 GTSNPN and CDR2 SVGIG come from the germline V gene (reference sequence). CDR3 DNA: TGTGCCTGGAGTGTAGGGGCGCGGGGAGCTTTCTTT. It codes for CAWSVGARGAFF.

V and J are TRBV10-3 and TRBJ1-2; TRBD1 aligns across 8 bases. There are 14 residues in the CDR3. The V and J ends lost 6 bases and 4 bases, in that order; junction bases with no gene match: 7. Germline lookup yields CDR1 ENHRY and CDR2 SYGVKD. CDR3 nucleotide sequence: TGTGCCATCAGCCCTGGACAGGGAACCTATGGCTACACCTTC. Translation: CAISPGQGTYGYTF.

The CDR3 spells CASSEGGSNYGYTF. For the CDR3, the DNA is TGTGCCAGCAGTGAAGGCGGTTCTAACTATGGCTACACCTTC. The gene calls are TRBV6-1 and TRBJ1-2; D call uncertain. Germline V gene lookup returns CDR1 MNHNS and CDR2 SASEGT. V was cut by 1 base and J by 0 bases, with 6 bases left in between. The CDR3 has 14 residues.

Points on this clone: The sample carries other DNA sequences with the same CDR3. The chain joins TRBV7-9 to TRBJ1-2; no reliable D call. The CDR3 is 13 residues long. Trimming shortened V by 0 bases and J by 5 bases, and 7 bases separated the two germline ends. The V gene's germline CDR1 is SEHNR and CDR2 FQNEAQ (reference sequence). Here the CDR3 reads CASSLASGYGYTF. CDR3 nucleotide sequence: TGTGCCAGCAGCTTAGCTTCGGGATATGGCTACACCTTC.

The DNA of the CDR3 is TGCAGCGTGGTCGGACAGCGTAATGAAAAACTGTTTTTT. Encoded protein: CSVVGQRNEKLFF. The V and J genes are TRBV29-1 and TRBJ1-4; D is perhaps TRBD1 (6 bases). This CDR3 region has 13 residues. CDR1 is SQVTM and CDR2 is ANQGSEA in the germline V gene. With 6 bases removed from V and 4 bases from J, the gap between germline ends came to 12 bases.

The count of this clone is one. The chain has TRBV12-3 or TRBV12-4 and TRBJ2-1; D unresolved. With 5 bases removed from V and 6 bases from J, the gap between germline ends came to 11 bases. This CDR3 spans 13 amino acids. CDR3 amino acids: CASSPSQANEQFF. The CDR3 DNA follows: TGTGCCAGCAGTCCCTCCCAAGCCAATGAGCAGTTCTTC.

This chain joins TRBV9 and TRBJ1-1, with D possibly being TRBD1 (5 bases). This CDR3 has 16 residues. CDR1 SGDLS and CDR2 YYNGEE come from the germline V gene. V was shortened by 0 bases and J by 4 bases, with 16 bases between the two germline ends. Written as DNA, the CDR3 is TGTGCCAGCAGCGTAGTCGATCAGGGAGGTGGCACTGAAGCTTTCTTT. As protein: CASSVVDQGGGTEAFF.

On this clone: The CDR3 ends on some other residue instead of the conserved phenylalanine or tryptophan, so this is likely a read error. The DNA is omitted, as the CDR3 cannot be located on it reliably, and the CDR3 follows TCRdb's listing. CDR3 protein: CASSLEGTAFIV. The chain links TRBV7-9 to TRBJ2-4; the D call in the table, TRBD1, was not verified against the DNA. The germline V gene has CDR1 SEHNR and CDR2 FQNEAQ (reference sequence). Both ends counted, the CDR3 spans 12 residues.

CDR3 protein: CASSPTGVGKTEAFF. In DNA, the CDR3 is TGTGCCAGCAGCCCTACGGGGGTTGGAAAAACTGAAGCTTTCTTT. The J gene is TRBJ1-1, the V gene TRBV3-1 (or the pseudogene TRBV3-2); weak D call: TRBD1 (5 bases). Germline-derived CDR1 and CDR2 are LGHDT and YNNKEL (reference sequence). V was shortened by 4 bases and J by 5 bases, with 17 bases between the two germline ends. The CDR3 has 15 amino acids.

This chain joins TRBV5-1 and TRBJ2-7; perhaps TRBD1 as D (6 bases). Germline V gives CDR1 SGHRS, CDR2 YFSETQ. This CDR3 has 13 residues. V dropped 4 bases and J dropped 3 bases, with 11 bases sitting between them. The CDR3 spells CASSTGQIYEQYF. The CDR3 coding sequence is TGCGCCAGCAGCACTGGACAGATCTACGAGCAGTACTTC.

The chain employs TRBV4-1 and TRBJ1-3; D is unresolved. The V and J ends lost 2 bases and 2 bases respectively, with 10 bases between them. This CDR3 has 15 residues. Germline CDR1 is MGHRA and CDR2 is YSYEKL. The CDR3, as DNA: TGCGCCAGCAGCCAATTTCAGAATCCTGGAAACACCATATATTTT. Translating gives CASSQFQNPGNTIYF.

The sample holds a few counts of this clone. This chain connects TRBV10-3 to TRBJ1-1; D is undetermined. The germline V and J ends were trimmed by 3 bases and 1 base, with 12 bases remaining between them. The CDR3 spans 15 residues. Germline CDR1 is ENHRY and CDR2 is SYGVKD. CDR3 in amino acids: CAISDFGEGNTEAFF. The CDR3 coding sequence is TGTGCCATCAGTGATTTCGGGGAGGGGAACACTGAAGCTTTCTTT.

This chain connects TRBV4-1 to TRBJ1-1; maybe TRBD1 (5 bases). The CDR3 consists of 15 residues. Germline-derived CDR1 and CDR2 are MGHRA and YSYEKL. V lost 2 bases, J lost 4 bases, and 14 bases lay in between. CDR3 DNA: TGCGCCAGCAGCCAAAGTGGGCAGGGAGGCACTGAAGCTTTCTTT. It codes for CASSQSGQGGTEAFF.

This clone has only one observation. V and J are TRBV27 and TRBJ2-3; 10 bases match TRBD1. The germline CDR1 and CDR2 sequences are MNHEY and SMNVEV (reference sequence). The V and J ends lost 3 bases and 5 bases, in that order; junction bases with no gene match: 5. This CDR3 comprises 15 residues. For the CDR3, the DNA is TGTGCCAGCAGTTTGGGGACAGGGGTTGGAGATACGCAGTATTTT. This encodes CASSLGTGVGDTQYF.

The V call is TRBV6-1, the J call TRBJ1-2, with 8 bases identical to TRBD1. The CDR3 totals 14 residues. With 6 bases clipped from V and 8 bases from J, the junction kept 11 bases outside the gene matches. CDR1 is MNHNS and CDR2 is SASEGT in the germline V gene. CDR3 loop: CASRRQGQEYGYTF. The CDR3 bases are TGTGCCAGCAGGAGACAGGGGCAAGAGTACGGCTACACCTTC.

The table lists this clone with a count of one. The rearrangement uses TRBV28 and TRBJ2-3; D is perhaps TRBD1 (5 bases). Trimming took off 7 bases at V and 2 bases at J, with 10 bases between the two ends. This CDR3 has 13 residues. The germline CDR1 and CDR2 sequences are MDHEN and SYDVKM. The CDR3 DNA is TGTGCCAGCACCAGGGTCGACACAGATACGCAGTATTTT. Amino acid sequence: CASTRVDTDTQYF.

In the case of this clone: This sample also contains other DNA sequences that code for the same CDR3. J is TRBJ2-3 and V is TRBV7-3; D remains unclear. The CDR3 is made up of 13 amino acids. Trimming removed 3 bases from V and 2 bases from J, with 6 bases in between. The V gene's germline CDR1 is SGHTA and CDR2 FQGTGA. CDR3 sequence (DNA): TGTGCCAGCAGCTTTTCTACCACAGATACGCAGTATTTT. Its protein is CASSFSTTDTQYF.

The V gene is TRBV13, the J gene TRBJ1-1; maybe TRBD1 (6 bases). Between the trimmed V and J ends, which lost 0 bases and 4 bases, there was a span of 6 bases. Germline V gene data show CDR1 as PRHDT and CDR2 as FYEKMQ (reference sequence). This CDR3 is 13 amino acids long. This CDR3 reads CASSLGGGTEAFF. For the CDR3, the DNA is TGTGCCAGCAGCTTAGGAGGGGGCACTGAAGCTTTCTTT.

The rearrangement links TRBV7-9 to TRBJ2-7; TRBD2 matches 9 bases. The CDR3 length is 15 residues. V shed 2 bases, J shed 7 bases, and the junction held 9 bases outside the gene matches. Germline-derived CDR1 and CDR2 are SEHNR and FQNEAQ (reference sequence). CDR3 nucleotide sequence: TGTGCCAGCAGCTTAAGGGTAGCGGGGGCGTGGGAGCAGTACTTC. It yields the protein CASSLRVAGAWEQYF.

In this sample, this clone turned up once. The J gene is TRBJ2-1, the V gene TRBV10-1, with D hard to call. Germline CDR1 WNHNN, CDR2 SYGVQD (reference sequence). This CDR3 spans 12 amino acids. Between the trimmed V and J ends, which lost 0 bases and 10 bases, there was a span of 7 bases. This chain's CDR3 is CASSESVAEQFF. CDR3 nucleotide sequence: TGCGCCAGCAGTGAGTCCGTGGCCGAGCAGTTCTTC.

This rearrangement joins TRBV5-1 to TRBJ2-2; 9 bases agree with TRBD1. CDR3 length: 17 residues. Germline V gene lookup returns CDR1 SGHRS and CDR2 YFSETQ. With 2 bases clipped from V and 2 bases from J, the junction kept 7 bases outside the gene matches. The CDR3 sequence is CASSLQGQGLNTGELFF. The CDR3 bases are TGCGCCAGCAGCTTACAGGGACAGGGACTAAACACCGGGGAGCTGTTTTTT.

A few counts support this clone. The CDR3 here is CASSIGISGNTIYF. The CDR3 DNA reads TGTGCCAGCAGCATCGGGATCTCTGGAAACACCATATATTTT. The J gene is TRBJ1-3, the V gene TRBV7-9; D gene ambiguous. This CDR3 has 14 residues. V was clipped by 5 bases and J by 0 bases, with 8 bases between them. Germline assignment: CDR1 SEHNR and CDR2 FQNEAQ (reference sequence).

This rearrangement joins TRBV6-6 to TRBJ2-2, with TRBD1 matching 9 bases. The ends lost 5 bases at V and 6 bases at J; junction bases unmatched: 7. This CDR3 comprises 15 residues. Germline CDR1 MNHNY, CDR2 SVGAGI (reference sequence). The CDR3 here is CASSLGQGIPGELFF. The CDR3 DNA is TGTGCCAGCAGTCTTGGACAGGGGATTCCCGGGGAGCTGTTTTTT.

This chain joins TRBV24-1 and TRBJ1-2, with 11 bases identical to TRBD1. Germline trimming cut 10 bases from V and 7 bases from J; bases unmatched to any gene: 7. The germline V gene encodes CDR1 KGHDR and CDR2 SFDVKD. The CDR3 is 13 amino acids. This CDR3 is CATTGTGGFGYTF. The CDR3 DNA reads TGTGCCACGACTGGGACAGGGGGATTTGGCTACACCTTC.

The V gene is TRBV6-4, the J gene TRBJ1-2; TRBD1 aligns across 7 bases. V shed 5 bases, J shed 4 bases, and the junction held 10 bases outside the gene matches. The CDR3 totals 15 residues. The V gene's germline CDR1 is MRHNA and CDR2 SNTAGT. CDR3 protein: CASSPTGDSLYGYTF. In nucleotides, the CDR3 is TGTGCCAGCAGTCCCACCGGGGACAGCCTCTATGGCTACACCTTC.